These 18 T cell receptor beta chains came from one sample sequenced in a study of OX40 agonist ivuxolimab in advanced cancers. Assay used: immunoSEQ multiplex PCR; TCRdb lists only in-frame clones, some missing. The sample includes over 45,000 clones, about four fifths of them seen just once. The sample in question was CD4+ or CD8+ T cells sorted from blood, obtained in a trial of the OX40 agonist ivuxolimab. The receptors derive from an adult with an advanced solid tumor such as melanoma, head and neck, liver or kidney cancer.

This clone has just a few counts. The chain carries TRBV5-1 and TRBJ1-1, with 9 bases fitting TRBD1. After removal of 1 base from V and 1 base from J, the junction contained 8 bases not matched to a gene. CDR1 is SGHRS, CDR2 YFSETQ, per germline. The CDR3 spans 17 residues. CDR3 residues: CASSLRGTGWGNTEAFF. The CDR3 bases are TGCGCCAGCAGCTTGCGCGGGACAGGGTGGGGGAACACTGAAGCTTTCTTT.

The gene calls are TRBV5-6 and TRBJ2-5, with no clear D. The V end lost 1 base, the J end lost 5 bases, and 9 bases lay between the germline ends. The CDR3 is 13 amino acids. CDR1 SGHDT and CDR2 YYEEEE come from the germline V gene. The CDR3 region is CASSLNRRETQYF. The CDR3 DNA is TGTGCCAGCAGCTTGAACCGACGGGAGACCCAGTACTTC.

The chain recombines TRBV6-5 with TRBJ1-1; the D gene is possibly TRBD1 (6 bases). Germline CDR1 and CDR2: MNHEY and SVGAGI. V lost 2 bases and J lost 9, with 16 bases in between. The CDR3 is 14 residues long. CDR3: CASSYPGGGEKAFF. The CDR3 nucleotides read TGTGCCAGCAGTTACCCGGGGGGCGGCGAAAAAGCTTTCTTT.

This sequence joins TRBV27 and TRBJ1-1, with D perhaps TRBD1 (5 bases). The germline V and J ends were trimmed by 5 bases and 0 bases, with 10 bases remaining between them. The CDR3 runs to 14 residues. The germline V gene encodes CDR1 MNHEY and CDR2 SMNVEV (reference sequence). CDR3 in amino acids: CASSKQDVNTEAFF. The CDR3 DNA follows: TGTGCCAGCAGTAAACAGGACGTGAACACTGAAGCTTTCTTT.

The rearrangement joins TRBV6-5 to TRBJ2-5; D ambiguous. The germline gives CDR1 MNHEY, CDR2 SVGAGI. This CDR3 contains 13 residues. The V gene lost 8 bases and the J gene lost 5 bases, with 15 bases spanning the gap. The DNA for the CDR3 is TGTGCCAGCTCGGAGTCCCGAGGCGAGACCCAGTACTTC. It encodes CASSESRGETQYF.

This chain connects TRBV4-1 to TRBJ1-5; maybe TRBD1 (6 bases). Germline loops: CDR1 MGHRA, CDR2 YSYEKL. CDR3 length equals 15 residues. Trimming left V 1 base short and J 4 bases short, with 11 bases between. CDR3 residues: CASSQGGTQNQPQHF. The CDR3 bases are TGCGCCAGCAGCCAAGGTGGGACACAAAATCAGCCCCAGCATTTT.

This clone has just one count. V gene TRBV5-4 combines with J gene TRBJ2-1; 7 nucleotides agree with TRBD2. V was pared by 5 bases and J by 3 bases, with 8 bases of the junction left unmatched. The CDR3 totals 15 residues. In germline, CDR1 is SGHNT, CDR2 YYREEE (reference sequence). The CDR3 DNA sequence: TGTGCCAGCAGTTGGGGGGGGTCTTTCTACAATGAGCAGTTCTTC. It encodes CASSWGGSFYNEQFF.

This rearrangement joins TRBV2 to TRBJ1-4; TRBD1 aligns across 9 bases. V was pared by 6 bases and J by 7 bases, with 9 bases of the junction left unmatched. The CDR3 is made up of 15 amino acids. Germline V gene lookup returns CDR1 SNHLY and CDR2 FYNNEI. This CDR3 reads CASRATGTGSEKLFF. The CDR3 DNA reads TGTGCCAGCAGGGCGACCGGGACAGGGAGTGAAAAACTGTTTTTT.

The V and J genes are TRBV5-4 and TRBJ2-7; D is tentatively TRBD1 or TRBD2 (5 bases each). The germline V gene has CDR1 SGHNT and CDR2 YYREEE (reference sequence). The CDR3 totals 15 residues. V lost 0 bases and J lost 5, with 15 bases in between. Written as DNA, the CDR3 is TGTGCCAGCAGCTTGGGGGGACCGAACAAGAACGAGCAGTACTTC. Translation gives CASSLGGPNKNEQYF.

This chain connects TRBV11-3 to TRBJ1-2; TRBD1 is a possible D gene (5 bases). Germline CDR1 SGHNT, CDR2 YENEEA. Deletions cut 4 bases from V and 3 bases from J, with 21 bases between. The CDR3 is 17 amino acids. CDR3 amino acids: CASSSTWGRGTDYGYTF. CDR3 sequence (DNA): TGTGCCAGCAGCTCGACCTGGGGGAGGGGTACCGACTATGGCTACACCTTC.

This chain uses TRBV2 with TRBJ2-3; TRBD2 aligns across 12 bases. CDR1 and CDR2 from the germline V gene are SNHLY and FYNNEI. The J segment lost 0 bases and the V segment lost 7 bases, leaving 11 bases of the junction unmatched. The CDR3 sequence is 18 residues long. In DNA, the CDR3 is TGTGCCAGCACTACCCTCCGGACTAGCGGGGCGAGCACAGATACGCAGTATTTT. Translating it yields CASTTLRTSGASTDTQYF.

DNA for the CDR3: TGTGCCAGCAGCTACACAAGGACAGCATCCTACGAGCAGTACTTC. Encoded protein: CASSYTRTASYEQYF. V is TRBV7-2 and J is TRBJ2-7; possibly TRBD1 for D (6 bases). V was cut by 4 bases and J by 1 base, with 14 bases left in between. The CDR3 is made up of 15 amino acids. Per germline, CDR1 SGHTA and CDR2 FQGNSA.

The V call is TRBV28, the J call TRBJ2-2; 12 bases are a match to TRBD2. Germline V gives CDR1 MDHEN, CDR2 SYDVKM. The CDR3 length is 18 residues. V lost 1 base to trimming and J lost 4 bases; unmatched junction nucleotides: 7. CDR3 in amino acids: CASSLSSGRAGGTGELFF. CDR3 DNA: TGTGCCAGCAGTTTATCTAGCGGGAGGGCCGGGGGCACCGGGGAGCTGTTTTTT.

This chain joins TRBV10-3 and TRBJ1-6, with no clear D. V was trimmed by 6 bases and J by 7 bases, leaving 7 bases between them. Germline CDR1 reads ENHRY; CDR2 reads SYGVKD. The CDR3 loop spans 12 amino acids. CDR3 DNA sequence: TGTGCCATCAGGGGAGTAAATTCACCCCTCCACTTT. This gives the protein CAIRGVNSPLHF.

The chain has TRBV4-2 and TRBJ2-5; the D gene is possibly TRBD2 (6 bases). The CDR3 is 15 amino acids. The ends were cut back, 0 bases at V and 5 bases at J, with 13 bases in the middle. Germline V lookup: CDR1 LGHNA, CDR2 YNFKEQ. This CDR3 reads CASSQDNRRGETQYF. CDR3 nucleotide sequence: TGTGCCAGCAGCCAAGATAACCGACGGGGGGAGACCCAGTACTTC.

By share of the sample, this clone is medium-sized (0.01 to 0.1%). The V gene is TRBV4-2, the J gene TRBJ2-2; 8 bases are shared with TRBD2. Germline lookup yields CDR1 LGHNA and CDR2 YNFKEQ. V trimming: 4 bases; J trimming: 7 bases; junction bases outside the gene matches: 8. The CDR3 extends over 15 amino acids. The CDR3 here is CASSLTGTRGGELFF. The CDR3 DNA reads TGTGCCAGCAGCCTAACCGGGACTAGAGGCGGGGAGCTGTTTTTT.

The rearrangement links TRBV19 to TRBJ2-1, with a possible D match to TRBD1 (6 bases). Deletions cut 5 bases from V and 9 bases from J, with 11 bases between. CDR3 length: 12 residues. Germline CDR1 and CDR2: LNHDA and SQIVND (reference sequence). This CDR3 is CASSFRGGEQFF. DNA for the CDR3: TGTGCCAGTAGTTTCAGGGGTGGTGAGCAGTTCTTC.

This clone came up once. One end of the junction fails to match germline, which may point to a read error. V gene TRBV29-1 combines with J gene TRBJ2-3, with 12 bases identical to TRBD1. Germline values: CDR1 SQVTM, CDR2 ANQGSEA. The CDR3 runs to 15 residues. CDR3 sequence reads: CSVSHGTGGTDTQYF. The CDR3 DNA follows: TGCAGCGTATCACACGGGACAGGGGGCACCGATACGCAGTATTTT.